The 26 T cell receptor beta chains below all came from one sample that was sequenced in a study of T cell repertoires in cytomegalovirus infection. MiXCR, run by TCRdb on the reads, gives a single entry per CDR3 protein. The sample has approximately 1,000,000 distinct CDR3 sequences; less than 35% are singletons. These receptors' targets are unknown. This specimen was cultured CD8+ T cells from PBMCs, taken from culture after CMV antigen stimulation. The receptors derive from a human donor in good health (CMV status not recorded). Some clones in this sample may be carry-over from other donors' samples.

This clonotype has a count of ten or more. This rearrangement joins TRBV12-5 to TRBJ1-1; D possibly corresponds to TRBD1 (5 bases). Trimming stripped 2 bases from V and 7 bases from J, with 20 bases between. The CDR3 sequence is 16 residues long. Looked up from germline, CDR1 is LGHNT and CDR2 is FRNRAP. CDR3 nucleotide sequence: TGTGCTAGTGGTTTGTTTCGAGGGGCCCTCTGGAATGAAGCTTTCTTT. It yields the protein CASGLFRGALWNEAFF.

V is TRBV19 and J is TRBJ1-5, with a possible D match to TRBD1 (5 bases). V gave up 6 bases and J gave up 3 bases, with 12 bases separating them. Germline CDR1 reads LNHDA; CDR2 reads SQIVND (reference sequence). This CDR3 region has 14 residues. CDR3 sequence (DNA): TGTGCCAGTAGGAGAGGGGTGGTCAATCAGCCCCAGCATTTT. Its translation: CASRRGVVNQPQHF.

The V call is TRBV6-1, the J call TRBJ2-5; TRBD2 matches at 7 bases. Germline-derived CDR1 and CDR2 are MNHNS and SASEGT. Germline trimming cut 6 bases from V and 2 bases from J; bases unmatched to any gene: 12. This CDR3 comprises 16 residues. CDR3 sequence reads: CASSPWVGGTQETQYF. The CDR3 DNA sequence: TGTGCCAGCAGCCCCTGGGTCGGGGGGACTCAAGAGACCCAGTACTTC.

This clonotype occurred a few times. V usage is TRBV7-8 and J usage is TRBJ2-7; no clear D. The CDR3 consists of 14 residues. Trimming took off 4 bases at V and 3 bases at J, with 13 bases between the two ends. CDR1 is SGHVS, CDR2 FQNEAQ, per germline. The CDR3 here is CASSWGYKNYEQYF. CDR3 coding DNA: TGTGCCAGCAGCTGGGGTTACAAGAACTACGAGCAGTACTTC.

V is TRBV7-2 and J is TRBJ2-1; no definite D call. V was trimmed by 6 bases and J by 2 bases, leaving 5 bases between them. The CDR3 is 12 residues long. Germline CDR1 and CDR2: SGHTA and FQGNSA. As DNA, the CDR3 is TGTGCCAGCAGGTCGGCCTACAATGAGCAGTTCTTC. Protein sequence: CASRSAYNEQFF.

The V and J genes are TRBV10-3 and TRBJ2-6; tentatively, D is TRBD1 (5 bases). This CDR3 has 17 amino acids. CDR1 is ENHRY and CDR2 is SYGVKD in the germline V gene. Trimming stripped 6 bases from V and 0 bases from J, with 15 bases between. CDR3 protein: CAIRRQPPRSGANVLTF. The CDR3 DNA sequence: TGTGCCATCAGACGACAGCCACCTCGCTCTGGGGCCAACGTCCTGACTTTC.

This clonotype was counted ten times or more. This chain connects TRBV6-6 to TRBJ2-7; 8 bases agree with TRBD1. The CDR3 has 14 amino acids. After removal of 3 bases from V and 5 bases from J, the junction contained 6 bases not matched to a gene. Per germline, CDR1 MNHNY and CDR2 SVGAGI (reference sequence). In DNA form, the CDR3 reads TGTGCCAGCAGTTATTTGGACAGGGCGAACGAGCAGTACTTC. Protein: CASSYLDRANEQYF.

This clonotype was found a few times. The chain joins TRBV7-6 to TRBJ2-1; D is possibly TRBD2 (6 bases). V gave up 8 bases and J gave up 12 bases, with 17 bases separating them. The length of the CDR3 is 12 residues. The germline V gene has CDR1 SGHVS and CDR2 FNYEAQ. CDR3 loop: CASSPGGAWQFF. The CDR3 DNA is TGTGCCAGCTCCCCGGGCGGGGCTTGGCAGTTCTTC. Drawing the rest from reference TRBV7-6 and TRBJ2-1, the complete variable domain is GAGVSQSPRYKVTKRGQDVALRCDPISGHVSLYWYRQALGQGPEFLTYFNYEAQQDKSGLPNDRFSAERPEGSISTLTIQRTEQRDSAMYRCASSPGGAWQFFGPGTRLTVL.

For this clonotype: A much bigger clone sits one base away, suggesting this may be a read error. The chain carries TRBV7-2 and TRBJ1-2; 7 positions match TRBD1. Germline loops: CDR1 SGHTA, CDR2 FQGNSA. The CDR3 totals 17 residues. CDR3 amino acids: CGSSLSYRGYHPYGYTF. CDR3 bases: TGTGGCAGCAGCCTCTCCTACAGGGGCTACCACCCCTATGGCTACACCTTC.

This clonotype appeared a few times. The CDR3 spells CASSPDARPDEQFF. For the CDR3, the DNA is TGTGCCAGCAGCCCAGACGCCAGGCCGGATGAGCAGTTCTTC. The rearrangement uses TRBV5-8 and TRBJ2-1, with unresolved D. The CDR3 runs to 14 residues. V lost 4 bases and J 8 bases, leaving 16 bases between the germline ends. Germline CDR1 and CDR2: SGHTS and YDEGEE.

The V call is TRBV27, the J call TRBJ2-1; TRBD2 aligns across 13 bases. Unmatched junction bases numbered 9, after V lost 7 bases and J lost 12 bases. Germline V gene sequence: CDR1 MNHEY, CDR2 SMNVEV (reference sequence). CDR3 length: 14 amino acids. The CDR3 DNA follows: TGTGCCAGCACCTGGACTAGCGGGGGAAGTTGGCAGTTCTTC. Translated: CASTWTSGGSWQFF.

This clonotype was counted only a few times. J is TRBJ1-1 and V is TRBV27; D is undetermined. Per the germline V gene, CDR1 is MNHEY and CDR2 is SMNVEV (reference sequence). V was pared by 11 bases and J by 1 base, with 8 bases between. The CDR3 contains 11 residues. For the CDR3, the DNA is TGTGCCTCCCACGGGAACACTGAAGCTTTCTTT. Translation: CASHGNTEAFF.

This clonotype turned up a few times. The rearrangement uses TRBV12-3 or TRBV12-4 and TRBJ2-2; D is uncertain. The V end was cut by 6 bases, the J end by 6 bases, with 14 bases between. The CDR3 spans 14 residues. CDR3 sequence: CASSLYPQSGELFF. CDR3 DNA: TGTGCCAGCAGCCTTTACCCACAATCCGGGGAGCTGTTTTTT.

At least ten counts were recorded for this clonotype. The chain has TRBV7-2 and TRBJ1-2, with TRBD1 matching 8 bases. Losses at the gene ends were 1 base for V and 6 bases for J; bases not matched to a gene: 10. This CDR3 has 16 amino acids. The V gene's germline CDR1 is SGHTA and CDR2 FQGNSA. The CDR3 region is CASSLDPGGAADGYTF. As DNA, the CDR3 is TGTGCCAGCAGCTTAGATCCAGGGGGCGCGGCGGATGGCTACACCTTC.

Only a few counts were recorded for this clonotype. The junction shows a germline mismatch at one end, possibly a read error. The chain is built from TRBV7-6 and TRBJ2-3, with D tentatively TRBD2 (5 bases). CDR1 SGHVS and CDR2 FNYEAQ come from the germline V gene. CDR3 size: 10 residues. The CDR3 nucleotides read TGTGCCAGCAGCGGCGGGCTGTTAGATTTT. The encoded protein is CASSGGLLDF.

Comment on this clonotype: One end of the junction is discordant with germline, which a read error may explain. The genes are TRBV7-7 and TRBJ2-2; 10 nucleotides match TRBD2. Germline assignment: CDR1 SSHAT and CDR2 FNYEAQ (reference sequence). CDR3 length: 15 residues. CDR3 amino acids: CASSFSGGEPGELFF. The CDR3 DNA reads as TGTGCTAGCAGCTTCAGCGGGGGGGAACCCGGGGAGCTGTTTTTT.

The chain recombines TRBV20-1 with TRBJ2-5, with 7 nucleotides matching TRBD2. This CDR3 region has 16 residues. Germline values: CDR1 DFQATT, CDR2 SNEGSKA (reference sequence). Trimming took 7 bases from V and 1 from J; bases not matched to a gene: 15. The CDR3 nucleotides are TGCAGTGGCACGGTCGTGGCCGGGGGGATCCAAGAGACCCAGTACTTC. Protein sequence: CSGTVVAGGIQETQYF.

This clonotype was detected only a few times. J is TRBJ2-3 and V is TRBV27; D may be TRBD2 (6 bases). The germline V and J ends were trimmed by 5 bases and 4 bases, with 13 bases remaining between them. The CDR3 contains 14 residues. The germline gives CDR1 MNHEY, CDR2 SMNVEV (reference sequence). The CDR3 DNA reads TGTGCCAGCAGTCTAACGACTAGACCAGATACGCAGTATTTT. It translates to CASSLTTRPDTQYF.

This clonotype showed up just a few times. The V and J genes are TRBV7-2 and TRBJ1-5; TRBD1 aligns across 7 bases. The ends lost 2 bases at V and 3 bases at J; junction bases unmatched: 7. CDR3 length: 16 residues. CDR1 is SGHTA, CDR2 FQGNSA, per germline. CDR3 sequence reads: CASSLIGGGPNQPQHF. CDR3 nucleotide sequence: TGTGCCAGCAGCTTAATAGGAGGGGGCCCCAATCAGCCCCAGCATTTT.

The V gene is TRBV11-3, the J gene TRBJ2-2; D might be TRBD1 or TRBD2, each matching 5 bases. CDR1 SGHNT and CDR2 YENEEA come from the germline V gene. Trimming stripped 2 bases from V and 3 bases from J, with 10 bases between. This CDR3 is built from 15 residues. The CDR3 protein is CASSLSGRDTGELFF. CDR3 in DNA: TGTGCCAGCAGCTTATCAGGGCGGGACACCGGGGAGCTGTTTTTT.

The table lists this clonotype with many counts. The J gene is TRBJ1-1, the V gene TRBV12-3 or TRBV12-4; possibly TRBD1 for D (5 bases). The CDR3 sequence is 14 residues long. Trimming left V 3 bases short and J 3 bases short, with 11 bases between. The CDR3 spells CASSFMGVYTEAFF. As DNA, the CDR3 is TGTGCCAGCAGTTTTATGGGGGTTTACACTGAAGCTTTCTTT.

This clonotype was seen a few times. The CDR3 spells CASSRDREITGELFF. The CDR3 region has the DNA TGTGCCAGCAGCCGGGACAGGGAAATAACCGGGGAGCTGTTTTTT. This sequence joins TRBV28 and TRBJ2-2; 9 bases align to TRBD1. The CDR3 runs 15 residues. Germline V CDR1 and CDR2: MDHEN, SYDVKM. V trimming: 6 bases; J trimming: 5 bases; junction bases outside the gene matches: 7.

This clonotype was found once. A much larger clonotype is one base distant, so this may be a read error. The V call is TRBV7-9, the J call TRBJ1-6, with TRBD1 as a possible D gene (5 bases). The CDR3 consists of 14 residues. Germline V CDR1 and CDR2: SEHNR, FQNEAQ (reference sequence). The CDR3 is CASSLRGSNSPLYF. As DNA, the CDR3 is TGTGCCAGCAGCTTGCGGGGCTCCAATTCACCCCTCTACTTT.

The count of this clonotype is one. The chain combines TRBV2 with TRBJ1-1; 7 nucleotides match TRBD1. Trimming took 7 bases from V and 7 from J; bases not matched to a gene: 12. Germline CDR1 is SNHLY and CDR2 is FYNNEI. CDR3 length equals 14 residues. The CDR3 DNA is TGTGCCAGCATCCTATTTCAGGGGGAAGGTGAAGCTTTCTTT. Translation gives CASILFQGEGEAFF.

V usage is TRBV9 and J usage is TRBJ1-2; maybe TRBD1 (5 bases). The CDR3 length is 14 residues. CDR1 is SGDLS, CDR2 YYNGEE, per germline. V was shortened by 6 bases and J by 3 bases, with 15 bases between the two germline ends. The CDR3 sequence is CASTRAGEDYGYTF. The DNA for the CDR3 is TGTGCCAGCACCCGGGCGGGGGAGGACTATGGCTACACCTTC.

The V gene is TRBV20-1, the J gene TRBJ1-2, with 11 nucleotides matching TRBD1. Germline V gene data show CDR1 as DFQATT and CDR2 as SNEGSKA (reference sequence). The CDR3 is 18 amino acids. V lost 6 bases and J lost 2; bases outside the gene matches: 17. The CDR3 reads CSARLSKDRGRYNYGYTF. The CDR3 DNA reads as TGCAGTGCGAGATTGTCGAAGGACAGGGGGCGTTACAACTATGGCTACACCTTC.